This TCR beta chain was profiled in a study of cytomegalovirus exposure and HLA in healthy donors. Findings and caveats of the study: Immune exposure data for these donors was limited to CMV serostatus. Analyzed later, association rates of TCRs varied across HLA loci, with DRB1 most and HLA-C fewest.

Per the germline V gene, CDR1 is SGHTA and CDR2 is FQGNSA. The CDR3 length is 13 residues. The J segment lost 5 bases and the V segment lost 3 bases, leaving 4 bases of the junction unmatched. Researchers ran the PCR with 60 Vbeta and 13 Jbeta primers. This table comes from immunoSEQ multiplex PCR, and its TCRdb copy is limited to in-frame clones, with some not included. This table holds around 75,000 clones, around 82% found once. Worth noting for this clone: What it binds is unknown.

The J gene is TRBJ2-7, the V gene TRBV7-2; 7 nucleotides line up with TRBD1. Specimen: PBMCs. The receptor was isolated from a middle-aged man in good health and CMV-seronegative. In nucleotides, the CDR3 is TGTGCCAGCAGCTTCGCCAGGGGGAACGAGCAGTACTTC. Translating it yields CASSFARGNEQYF.